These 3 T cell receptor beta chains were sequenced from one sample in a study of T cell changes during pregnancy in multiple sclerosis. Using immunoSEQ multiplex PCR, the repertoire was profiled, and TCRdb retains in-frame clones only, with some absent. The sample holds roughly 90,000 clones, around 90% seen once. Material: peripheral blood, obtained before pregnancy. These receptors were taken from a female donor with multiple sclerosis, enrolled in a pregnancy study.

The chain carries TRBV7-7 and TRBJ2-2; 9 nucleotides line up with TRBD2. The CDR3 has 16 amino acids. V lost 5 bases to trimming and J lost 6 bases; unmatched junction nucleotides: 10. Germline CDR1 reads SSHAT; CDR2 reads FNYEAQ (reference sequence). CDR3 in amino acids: CASSARSAGGSGELFF. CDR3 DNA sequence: TGTGCCAGCAGCGCGCGCTCAGCGGGAGGTTCCGGGGAGCTGTTTTTT.

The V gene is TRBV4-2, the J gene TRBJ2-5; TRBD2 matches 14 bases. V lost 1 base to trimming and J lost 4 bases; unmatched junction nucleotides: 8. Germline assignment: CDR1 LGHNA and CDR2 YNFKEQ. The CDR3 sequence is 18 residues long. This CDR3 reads CASSQVGLAGGKGETQYF. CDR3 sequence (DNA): TGTGCCAGCAGCCAAGTTGGACTAGCGGGGGGAAAGGGAGAGACCCAGTACTTC.

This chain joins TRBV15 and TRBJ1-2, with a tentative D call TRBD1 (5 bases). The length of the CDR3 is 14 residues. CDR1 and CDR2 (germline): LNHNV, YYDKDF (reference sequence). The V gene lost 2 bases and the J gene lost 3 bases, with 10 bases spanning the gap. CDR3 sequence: CATSRRDSDYGYTF. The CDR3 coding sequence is TGTGCCACCAGCAGACGAGACAGCGACTATGGCTACACCTTC. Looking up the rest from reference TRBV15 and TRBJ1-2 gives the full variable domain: DAMVIQNPRYQVTQFGKPVTLSCSQTLNHNVMYWYQQKSSQAPKLLFHYYDKDFNNEADTPDNFQSRRPNTSFCFLDIRSPGLGDTAMYLCATSRRDSDYGYTFGSGTRLTVV.